These T cell receptor beta chains were read from a single sample in a study of blood T cell repertoires in COVID-19. Repertoires were generated with immunoSEQ multiplex PCR, while TCRdb's copy carries only in-frame clones and drops some. The sample consists of roughly 340,000 clones, about 90% of them appearing once. The specimen was PBMCs or T cells enriched from blood (not recorded which). The source of these receptors is a man aged 40-49 years in a cohort exposed to, infected with or recovered from COVID-19 (not recorded which). Both conserved end residues are part of each CDR3. The D gene is left open where the match is weak. Size tells how often a clone was seen (once, few, many) or the class of an expanded clone, and some rows leave it out.

j_call: TRBJ2-3
v_call: TRBV20-1
clone_size: .
d_call: .
cdr3_nt: TGCAGTGTCACGAGAACAGATACGCAGTATTTT
cdr3_aa: CSVTRTDTQYF

j_call: TRBJ1-5
v_call: TRBV5-1
clone_size: .
d_call: TRBD1
cdr3_nt: TGCGCCAGCAGCCCAGGGACAGGGGGGATCCAGCCCCAGCATTTT
cdr3_aa: CASSPGTGGIQPQHF

j_call: TRBJ1-1
v_call: TRBV5-8
clone_size: .
d_call: .
cdr3_nt: TGTGCCAGCAGCTTGGAGGGTAGGGGGGGCACTGAAGCTTTCTTT
cdr3_aa: CASSLEGRGGTEAFF

j_call: TRBJ2-7
v_call: TRBV7-9
clone_size: .
d_call: .
cdr3_nt: TGTGCCAGCACCATACCCACACAGGACGGGAGCTCCTACGAGCAGTACTTC
cdr3_aa: CASTIPTQDGSSYEQYF

j_call: TRBJ2-1
v_call: TRBV9
clone_size: .
d_call: .
cdr3_nt: TGTGCCAGCAGCGTAGGAGGGCTCAATGAGCAGTTCTTC
cdr3_aa: CASSVGGLNEQFF

j_call: TRBJ2-2
v_call: TRBV7-9
clone_size: once
d_call: .
cdr3_nt: TGTGCCAGCCCCCAGGGGAACACCGGGGAGCTGTTTTTT
cdr3_aa: CASPQGNTGELFF

j_call: TRBJ2-1
v_call: TRBV5-1
clone_size: .
d_call: .
cdr3_nt: TGCGCCAGCAGCCTGGCGCAACAGCGGGATGAGCAGTTCTTC
cdr3_aa: CASSLAQQRDEQFF

j_call: TRBJ1-3
v_call: TRBV15
clone_size: once
d_call: .
cdr3_nt: TGTGCCACCACAGATCGTACTGGAAACACCATATATTTT
cdr3_aa: CATTDRTGNTIYF

j_call: TRBJ2-1
v_call: TRBV25-1
clone_size: few
d_call: TRBD2
cdr3_nt: TGTGCCAGCAGTGATCCAACTAGCGGGAGTAGGAATGAGCAGTTCTTC
cdr3_aa: CASSDPTSGSRNEQFF

j_call: TRBJ1-1
v_call: TRBV3-1/TRBV3-2
clone_size: few
d_call: .
cdr3_nt: TGTGCCAGCAGCCCTAGGCGGAACGCTGAAGCTTTCTTT
cdr3_aa: CASSPRRNAEAFF

j_call: TRBJ1-1
v_call: TRBV19
clone_size: .
d_call: TRBD1
cdr3_nt: TGTGCCAGTAGTATAGGACAGGGAATGAACACTGAAGCTTTCTTT
cdr3_aa: CASSIGQGMNTEAFF

j_call: TRBJ2-1
v_call: TRBV6-5
clone_size: .
d_call: .
cdr3_nt: TGTGCCAGCAGTACGATGGAGGGCTCCTACAATGAGCAGTTCTTC
cdr3_aa: CASSTMEGSYNEQFF

j_call: TRBJ2-7
v_call: TRBV28
clone_size: .
d_call: TRBD2
cdr3_nt: TGTGCCAGCAGCCAAGGACTAGCGGGAAAAGTGGGGCAGTACTTC
cdr3_aa: CASSQGLAGKVGQYF

j_call: TRBJ2-1
v_call: TRBV4-2
clone_size: .
d_call: .
cdr3_nt: TGTGCCAGCAGCCAAGAGGACAGAAATGAGCAGTTCTTC
cdr3_aa: CASSQEDRNEQFF

j_call: TRBJ1-4
v_call: TRBV5-1
clone_size: .
d_call: .
cdr3_nt: TGCGCCAGCAGCATAGGACGGGGTAGTGAAAAACTGTTTTTT
cdr3_aa: CASSIGRGSEKLFF

j_call: TRBJ2-6
v_call: TRBV6-6
clone_size: .
d_call: .
cdr3_nt: TGTGCCAGCAGTGAGCTGAGCTCTGGGGCCAACGTCCTGACTTTC
cdr3_aa: CASSELSSGANVLTF

j_call: TRBJ2-1
v_call: TRBV2
clone_size: .
d_call: TRBD2
cdr3_nt: TGTGCCAGCAGACTAGCGGTTTTTTACAATGAGCAGTTCTTC
cdr3_aa: CASRLAVFYNEQFF

j_call: TRBJ2-3
v_call: TRBV9
clone_size: .
d_call: TRBD2
cdr3_nt: TGTGCCAGCAGCCCTCGGACTCGAAGTGGTCTAGCGGGAGCTACAGATACGCAGTATTTT
cdr3_aa: CASSPRTRSGLAGATDTQYF

j_call: TRBJ1-2
v_call: TRBV24-1
clone_size: once
d_call: TRBD1
cdr3_nt: TGTGCCACCAGTGATTCAGGGGGTCGGGGCTACACCTTC
cdr3_aa: CATSDSGGRGYTF

j_call: TRBJ2-3
v_call: TRBV28
clone_size: .
d_call: .
cdr3_nt: TGTACCAGCAACCCTCCCGGGTCGGGCACAGATACGCAGTATTTT
cdr3_aa: CTSNPPGSGTDTQYF

j_call: TRBJ1-2
v_call: TRBV5-5
clone_size: .
d_call: TRBD1
cdr3_nt: TGTGCCAGCATGGAGGGACAGGCTGGGGGCTACACCTTC
cdr3_aa: CASMEGQAGGYTF

j_call: TRBJ1-4
v_call: TRBV25-1
clone_size: few
d_call: .
cdr3_nt: TGTGCCAGCAGTCACGGACAATCCGGTAATGAAAAACTGTTTTTT
cdr3_aa: CASSHGQSGNEKLFF

j_call: TRBJ2-7
v_call: TRBV30
clone_size: .
d_call: TRBD2
cdr3_nt: TGTGCCTGGAGTGAGGGACTAGCGGGGCTATACGAGCAGTACTTC
cdr3_aa: CAWSEGLAGLYEQYF

j_call: TRBJ2-7
v_call: TRBV3-1/TRBV3-2
clone_size: .
d_call: TRBD1
cdr3_nt: TGTGCCAGCAGCCAAGATGCGACAGGGAGCTACGAGCAGTACTTC
cdr3_aa: CASSQDATGSYEQYF

j_call: TRBJ2-7
v_call: TRBV10-3
clone_size: .
d_call: TRBD1
cdr3_nt: TGTGCCGTTGCTGGACAGGGGCCCTACTACGAGCAGTACTTC
cdr3_aa: CAVAGQGPYYEQYF

j_call: TRBJ1-5
v_call: TRBV5-4
clone_size: .
d_call: .
cdr3_nt: TGTGCCAGCAGCTTACAGGGAGGCAATCAGCCCCAGCATTTT
cdr3_aa: CASSLQGGNQPQHF

j_call: TRBJ1-4
v_call: TRBV18
clone_size: .
d_call: TRBD1
cdr3_nt: TGTGCCAGCTCAGCAGACAGGGTTGGCGAAAAACTGTTTTTT
cdr3_aa: CASSADRVGEKLFF

j_call: TRBJ1-2
v_call: TRBV6-5
clone_size: .
d_call: TRBD1
cdr3_nt: TGTGCCAGCAGTTACGGGACAGGGGAAAACTATGGCTACACCTTC
cdr3_aa: CASSYGTGENYGYTF

j_call: TRBJ2-5
v_call: TRBV11-2
clone_size: .
d_call: TRBD2
cdr3_nt: TGTGCCAGCAGCTTAGTTTGGGGGACTAGCGGGATGAAGACCCAGTACTTC
cdr3_aa: CASSLVWGTSGMKTQYF

j_call: TRBJ2-7
v_call: TRBV19
clone_size: .
d_call: .
cdr3_nt: TGTGCCAGTAGTACACGGCGGGACTTCCTCTCCTACGAGCAGTACTTC
cdr3_aa: CASSTRRDFLSYEQYF

j_call: TRBJ1-1
v_call: TRBV19
clone_size: .
d_call: TRBD1
cdr3_nt: TGTGCCAGTAGCGGCAGGGGGGTATTAACTGAAGCTTTCTTT
cdr3_aa: CASSGRGVLTEAFF

j_call: TRBJ2-1
v_call: TRBV6-5
clone_size: .
d_call: .
cdr3_nt: TGTGCCAGCAGTTACGGCCGATACGACAATGAGCAGTTCTTC
cdr3_aa: CASSYGRYDNEQFF

j_call: TRBJ2-1
v_call: TRBV5-4
clone_size: .
d_call: .
cdr3_nt: TGTGCCAGCAGATTGGACAGCTACAATGAGCAGTTCTTC
cdr3_aa: CASRLDSYNEQFF

j_call: TRBJ2-7
v_call: TRBV6-4
clone_size: .
d_call: TRBD1
cdr3_nt: TGTGCCAGCAGTTCGGGACAGGGATACGAGCAGTACTTC
cdr3_aa: CASSSGQGYEQYF

j_call: TRBJ2-1
v_call: TRBV10-3
clone_size: .
d_call: TRBD2
cdr3_nt: TGTGCCATCAGTGACCCTACGGGAGGGTCCTACAATGAGCAGTTCTTC
cdr3_aa: CAISDPTGGSYNEQFF

j_call: TRBJ1-5
v_call: TRBV3-1/TRBV3-2
clone_size: .
d_call: .
cdr3_nt: TGTGCCAGCAGCCAAGAGGTGTCGAGTCAGCCCCAGCATTTT
cdr3_aa: CASSQEVSSQPQHF

j_call: TRBJ2-1
v_call: TRBV5-5
clone_size: .
d_call: TRBD1
cdr3_nt: TGTGCCAGCAGCCGCAGACAGGGGGCGCGGGGGAACCGCTCCTACAATGAGCAGTTCTTC
cdr3_aa: CASSRRQGARGNRSYNEQFF

j_call: TRBJ1-1
v_call: TRBV14
clone_size: .
d_call: .
cdr3_nt: TGTGCCAGCAGCCTAAACTCCGGGGGGGCTTTCTTT
cdr3_aa: CASSLNSGGAFF

j_call: TRBJ1-5
v_call: TRBV30
clone_size: .
d_call: .
cdr3_nt: TGTGCCTGGAGTGAACGGGGGAATCAGCCCCAGCATTTT
cdr3_aa: CAWSERGNQPQHF

j_call: TRBJ2-1
v_call: TRBV6-1
clone_size: .
d_call: .
cdr3_nt: TGTGCCAGCAGTGAACCTGGGGGGAGCTCCTACAATGAGCAGTTCTTC
cdr3_aa: CASSEPGGSSYNEQFF

j_call: TRBJ2-7
v_call: TRBV9
clone_size: .
d_call: .
cdr3_nt: TGTGCCAGCAGCGTGGGGACTGGTGCCTACGAGCAGTACTTC
cdr3_aa: CASSVGTGAYEQYF

j_call: TRBJ2-7
v_call: TRBV3-1/TRBV3-2
clone_size: .
d_call: TRBD2
cdr3_nt: TGTGCCAGCAGCCGCACTAGCGGACCCTACGAGCAGTACTTC
cdr3_aa: CASSRTSGPYEQYF

j_call: TRBJ2-1
v_call: TRBV19
clone_size: .
d_call: .
cdr3_nt: TGTGCCAGTAGCGCGATGGGGCTAGGATCCTACAATGAGCAGTTCTTC
cdr3_aa: CASSAMGLGSYNEQFF

j_call: TRBJ1-1
v_call: TRBV29-1
clone_size: medium-sized
d_call: .
cdr3_nt: TGCAGCGTTGGGGGTCAGGGAAACGTCATGAACACTGAAGCTTTCTTT
cdr3_aa: CSVGGQGNVMNTEAFF

j_call: TRBJ2-6
v_call: TRBV27
clone_size: .
d_call: .
cdr3_nt: TGTGCCAGCGGACGGGGTTCTGGGGCCAACGTCCTGACTTTC
cdr3_aa: CASGRGSGANVLTF

j_call: TRBJ1-1
v_call: TRBV5-1
clone_size: .
d_call: .
cdr3_nt: TGCGCCAGCAGCTTAGAGGGTAGGACTGAAGCTTTCTTT
cdr3_aa: CASSLEGRTEAFF

j_call: TRBJ2-2
v_call: TRBV9
clone_size: .
d_call: .
cdr3_nt: TGTGCCAGCAGCGTAGGACAGGGGAGGGCCGGGGAGCTGTTTTTT
cdr3_aa: CASSVGQGRAGELFF

j_call: TRBJ1-1
v_call: TRBV18
clone_size: .
d_call: TRBD1
cdr3_nt: TGTGCCAGCTCACTATATCGGGACAGGGGTCAAACGAACACTGAAGCTTTCTTT
cdr3_aa: CASSLYRDRGQTNTEAFF

j_call: TRBJ1-6
v_call: TRBV7-8
clone_size: few
d_call: .
cdr3_nt: TGTGCCAGCAGCTTAGATCTAGATTCACCCCTCCACTTT
cdr3_aa: CASSLDLDSPLHF

j_call: TRBJ1-4
v_call: TRBV5-1
clone_size: .
d_call: TRBD1
cdr3_nt: TGCGCCAGCAGGCCTCCATCAGGGGGAGCTAATGAAAAACTGTTTTTT
cdr3_aa: CASRPPSGGANEKLFF

j_call: TRBJ1-6
v_call: TRBV3-1/TRBV3-2
clone_size: .
d_call: TRBD1
cdr3_nt: TGTGCCAGCAGCAATGACAGGGGCGGATCACCCCTCCACTTT
cdr3_aa: CASSNDRGGSPLHF

j_call: TRBJ2-7
v_call: TRBV11-3
clone_size: .
d_call: .
cdr3_nt: TGTGCCAGCAGCTCAGGGACCTACGAGCAGTACTTC
cdr3_aa: CASSSGTYEQYF

j_call: TRBJ1-1
v_call: TRBV7-9
clone_size: .
d_call: .
cdr3_nt: TGTGCCAGCAGCTTTGGGGGCCAGGACACTGAAGCTTTCTTT
cdr3_aa: CASSFGGQDTEAFF

j_call: TRBJ2-1
v_call: TRBV28
clone_size: .
d_call: TRBD2
cdr3_nt: TGTGCCAGCAGTCCCGGGACTAGCGTTCTTGAGCAGTTCTTC
cdr3_aa: CASSPGTSVLEQFF